In its sample, the clone carrying this T cell receptor (beta chain) was seen many times. Antigen: not known. This entry belongs to a study of blood T cells in healthy people across ages. A second 7 to 11 cycle PCR used barcoded and J-beta primers. TCRdb reprocessed the 5' RACE reads with MiXCR, giving one entry per CDR3 protein. The sample consists of about 650,000 distinct CDR3 sequences, roughly 30% of them appearing once. Findings and limits, study-wide: Comparison with aged donors showed that long-lived donors had more naive CD4+ cells and higher diversity.

The individuals who served as donors were healthy Caucasians living in Russia, aged roughly 6 to 95. Researchers report isolating at least 6 million PBMCs per sample. The V gene end was trimmed by 0 bases and the J gene end by 0 bases; junction bases not matched to a gene: 1. The germline CDR1 and CDR2 sequences are ENHRY and SYGVKD. This CDR3 is built from 18 residues. The chain carries TRBV10-3 and TRBJ2-6; 11 nucleotides align to TRBD2. This receptor was identified in an elderly woman in good health. The sample taken for sequencing was blood. The CDR3 DNA follows: TGTGCCATCAGTGAGTCTAGCGGGGGGGCCTCTGGGGCCAACGTCCTGACTTTC. This codes for CAISESSGGASGANVLTF.